Listed below are T cell receptor beta chains from one sample, sequenced in a study of cytomegalovirus exposure and HLA in healthy donors. Clones were sequenced by immunoSEQ multiplex PCR, and TCRdb holds only the in-frame ones, with some missing. This table holds fewer than 200,000 clones, 87% found once. The sequenced sample consisted of PBMCs. The receptor set was obtained from a boy between 2 and 10 years old in good health and CMV-seronegative. The CDR3 runs from the conserved cysteine through the conserved F or W. Fields, in order: V gene, D gene, J gene, clone size, CDR3 DNA, CDR3 protein. A D gene is named only where the DNA matches it firmly. Rows give clone size only sometimes, using once, few, many, or a class for an expanded clone.

TRBV6-1	TRBD1	TRBJ1-6	NA	TGTGCCAGCAGTGACCGGGACAGATTTAATTCACCCCTCCACTTT	CASSDRDRFNSPLHF
TRBV28	NA	TRBJ2-7	NA	TGTGCCAGCAGTACTACAGGTTTCGAGCAGTACTTC	CASSTTGFEQYF
TRBV9	TRBD1	TRBJ2-1	NA	TGTGCCAGCAGCATGGGACAGACCAATGAGCAGTTCTTC	CASSMGQTNEQFF
TRBV6-1	NA	TRBJ1-2	NA	TGTGCCAGCAGTGAAGGCGTTGGTGGCTACACCTTC	CASSEGVGGYTF
TRBV9	TRBD1	TRBJ2-2	NA	TGTGCCAGCAGCTCCCACGAGGGGGCGGTTACCGGGGAGCTGTTTTTT	CASSSHEGAVTGELFF
TRBV25-1	NA	TRBJ1-1	few	TGTGCCAGCAGTAGGCGGGCTGAAGCTTTCTTT	CASSRRAEAFF
TRBV7-3	NA	TRBJ1-1	NA	TGTGCCAGCAGCTTAAAGGGCAGGCGGGACGGTGCCGAAGCTTTCTTT	CASSLKGRRDGAEAFF
TRBV6-1	NA	TRBJ2-5	NA	TGTGCCAGCAGCCGATCTCTAGCGCAAGAGACCCAGTACTTC	CASSRSLAQETQYF
TRBV30	NA	TRBJ2-7	NA	TGTGCCTGGAGTGTAATAACAGGGTCCCCGTACGAGCAGTACTTC	CAWSVITGSPYEQYF
TRBV28	TRBD1	TRBJ2-7	NA	TGTGCCAGCACCTCGTCGACAGGGACCTACGAGCAGTACTTC	CASTSSTGTYEQYF
TRBV27	NA	TRBJ1-2	NA	TGTGCCAGCAGTTTATCAGCGGGACTAAGTGGCTACACCTTC	CASSLSAGLSGYTF
TRBV7-3	NA	TRBJ2-3	NA	TGTGCCAGCAGCTTAACTAGCGGTACGAGCACAGATACGCAGTATTTT	CASSLTSGTSTDTQYF
TRBV20-1	NA	TRBJ2-7	NA	TGCAGTGCTTTAATCTACGAGCAGTACTTC	CSALIYEQYF
TRBV6-1	NA	TRBJ2-7	NA	TGTGCCAGCGGACCTCGCGGGACGGTGATCTACGAGCAGTACTTC	CASGPRGTVIYEQYF
TRBV5-1	TRBD1	TRBJ2-3	NA	TGCGCCAGCAGCTTGGAGGGACAGGTCACAGATACGCAGTATTTT	CASSLEGQVTDTQYF
TRBV5-1	NA	TRBJ2-7	NA	TGCGCCAGCAGCCCCTCGACAGGAGCCCCTTCACTCCGGAGGTACGAGCAGTACTTC	CASSPSTGAPSLRRYEQYF
TRBV6-6	TRBD2	TRBJ2-1	once	TGTGCCAGCACCGAGGGGAGGGGCAGTCCTAATGAGCAGTTCTTC	CASTEGRGSPNEQFF
TRBV7-2	NA	TRBJ1-5	NA	TGTGCCAGCAGCTTGGGGCCGGGGCCCCAGCATTTT	CASSLGPGPQHF
TRBV2	NA	TRBJ1-5	NA	TGTGCCAGCCACAGTGGACAGCTTAATCAGCCCCAGCATTTT	CASHSGQLNQPQHF
TRBV5-1	TRBD1	TRBJ1-3	few	TGCGCCAGCAGCTTGGAACAGGGGGCGAACTCTGGAAACACCATATATTTT	CASSLEQGANSGNTIYF
TRBV6-1	TRBD1	TRBJ2-7	NA	TGTGCCAGCCTGGCACCGGGACAGAGGAACGAGCAGTACTTC	CASLAPGQRNEQYF
TRBV30	NA	TRBJ1-5	few	TGTGCCTGGAGTGTCCGTACGGGGGTTCAGCCCCAGCATTTT	CAWSVRTGVQPQHF
TRBV5-6	NA	TRBJ2-3	NA	TGTGCCAGCAGCGCTGCCCCCTACACAGATACGCAGTATTTT	CASSAAPYTDTQYF
TRBV4-2	NA	TRBJ1-3	few	TGTGCCAGCAGCCAAGATCCTACCGGACTCCTCTCTGGAAACACCATATATTTT	CASSQDPTGLLSGNTIYF
TRBV10-3	TRBD2	TRBJ2-1	NA	TGTGCCATCAGTGAGCTAAGGACTAGCGGGGACTTCTACAATGAGCAGTTCTTC	CAISELRTSGDFYNEQFF
TRBV5-5	TRBD2	TRBJ2-7	once	TGTGCCAGCAGCTTAGGAGCGGGGGTCTCCTACGAGCAGTACTTC	CASSLGAGVSYEQYF
TRBV7-9	NA	TRBJ2-7	once	TGTGCCAGCAGCCCAAGGGGCTACATGATTTACGAGCAGTACTTC	CASSPRGYMIYEQYF
TRBV5-1	NA	TRBJ1-1	NA	TGCGCCAGCAGCTTATCATCAGGAATGAACACTGAAGCTTTCTTT	CASSLSSGMNTEAFF
TRBV28	NA	TRBJ1-2	NA	TGTGCCAGCAGTTGGAGCTATGGCTACACCTTC	CASSWSYGYTF
TRBV9	TRBD2	TRBJ2-3	NA	TGTGCCAGCAGCGTAGTCCTAGCGGGAGCAGATACGCAGTATTTT	CASSVVLAGADTQYF
TRBV27	TRBD2	TRBJ2-7	NA	TGTGCCAGCAGGGATAGCGGGAGATCTCGGTGCGAGCAGTACTTC	CASRDSGRSRCEQYF
TRBV30	NA	TRBJ1-1	few	TGTGCCTGGAGTCTAACAGGGAGGAACACTGAAGCTTTCTTT	CAWSLTGRNTEAFF
TRBV28	TRBD2	TRBJ2-3	NA	TGTGCCACCAGCCCTAGCGGGGAGGGAGATACGCAGTATTTT	CATSPSGEGDTQYF
TRBV9	TRBD2	TRBJ2-1	NA	TGTGCCAGCAGCGCCCCGCTTGGCGGGAGGGCCGGTGAGCAGTTCTTC	CASSAPLGGRAGEQFF
TRBV5-5	NA	TRBJ2-7	once	TGTGCCAGCAGCCCTTTTGGCGGATCCTACGAGCAGTACTTC	CASSPFGGSYEQYF
TRBV28	NA	TRBJ1-4	once	TGTGCCAGCAGCCACCGGGAGGCGGGGGGTGAAAAACTGTTTTTT	CASSHREAGGEKLFF
TRBV9	NA	TRBJ2-2	NA	TGTGCCAGCAGCGTACGGTGGACCGGGGAGCTGTTTTTT	CASSVRWTGELFF
TRBV12-2	NA	TRBJ1-1	NA	TGTGCAAGTCGCTTAGCGATTTTGGGACCAGGGGCTGAAGCTTTCTTT	CASRLAILGPGAEAFF
TRBV6-1	NA	TRBJ2-7	NA	TGTGCCAGCAGTGCTGGGACTTCTACCTACGAGCAGTACTTC	CASSAGTSTYEQYF
TRBV27	NA	TRBJ1-2	NA	TGTGCCAGCAGTTTATACCCAGGGTTCTATGGCTACACCTTC	CASSLYPGFYGYTF
TRBV2	TRBD1	TRBJ1-2	NA	TGTGCCAGCAGCCCCGGACAGGGTTTCTATGGCTACACCTTC	CASSPGQGFYGYTF
TRBV6-4	TRBD1	TRBJ1-2	NA	TGTGCCAGCAGTGACCCCCCAGGGGGCGAACATGGCTACACCTTC	CASSDPPGGEHGYTF
TRBV28	NA	TRBJ1-1	NA	TGTGCCACAAAAGATCGGTTCACTGAAGCTTTCTTT	CATKDRFTEAFF
TRBV19	NA	TRBJ2-6	NA	TGTGCCAGTAGTATCGGGCGAGGGCCTGGGGCCAACGTCCTGACTTTC	CASSIGRGPGANVLTF
TRBV7-6	TRBD1	TRBJ2-2	NA	TGTGCCAGCAGCGAGCCAGACAGGGGAATGGGTTCCGGGGAGCTGTTTTTT	CASSEPDRGMGSGELFF
TRBV28	NA	TRBJ1-5	NA	TGTGCCAGCAGGGGGGCCCATGCTCAGCCCCAGCATTTT	CASRGAHAQPQHF
TRBV30	NA	TRBJ2-2	NA	TGTGCCTGGAGTGGGCTAGTGGCCGGGGAGCTGTTTTTT	CAWSGLVAGELFF